These 29 T cell receptor beta chains came from one sample sequenced in a study of regulatory T cells in long-lasting Graves disease. Both iRepertoire HTBI primers and Arm-PCR of CDR3 regions were used to build the TCR beta libraries. TCRdb re-called the multiplex PCR reads with MiXCR, one entry per CDR3 protein. The table records around 400,000 distinct CDR3 sequences, over 12% of them present only once. As to time point: newly diagnosed GD, antithyroid drugs for less than 3 months. RNA extracted from PBMCs served as the sequencing template. The same data also contributed to another study, on T cells in Graves' hyperthyroidism and ophthalmopathy.

This material consisted of peripheral blood mononuclear cells (PBMCs), taken at new diagnosis, from a patient treated with antithyroid drugs. These receptors all stem from a woman in her 40s with Graves disease.

Worth noting for this clonotype: This clone may be a read error of a much larger clone one base away. This chain connects TRBV12-3 or TRBV12-4 to TRBJ2-5; no reliable D call. The CDR3 spans 12 residues. CDR3 sequence reads: CAGSENRETQYF. Here the CDR3 DNA reads TGTGCCGGCAGTGAAAACCGGGAGACCCAGTACTTC.

The chain carries TRBV20-1 and TRBJ2-7; 8 bases are a match to TRBD1. The V and J ends lost 3 bases and 7 bases, in that order; junction bases with no gene match: 14. From germline, CDR1 is DFQATT and CDR2 SNEGSKA (reference sequence). This CDR3 is 15 amino acids long. The CDR3 here is CSARFWGQGAEEQYF. CDR3 DNA: TGCAGTGCTAGGTTTTGGGGGCAGGGGGCAGAGGAGCAGTACTTC.

There are a few counts of this clonotype. The rearrangement uses TRBV24-1 and TRBJ2-3; TRBD2 matches 10 bases. This CDR3 has 16 amino acids. The V segment lost 3 bases and the J segment 2 bases; nucleotides outside the gene matches: 4. From germline, CDR1 is KGHDR and CDR2 SFDVKD. CDR3 amino acids: CATSDTSGTFTDTQYF. CDR3 DNA: TGTGCCACCAGTGATACTAGCGGGACGTTCACAGATACGCAGTATTTT.

This clonotype has a count of ten or more. This chain joins TRBV5-6 and TRBJ2-1, with 9 bases fitting TRBD2. The J segment lost 9 bases and the V segment lost 2 bases, leaving 3 bases of the junction unmatched. CDR3 length: 13 residues. The germline V gene encodes CDR1 SGHDT and CDR2 YYEEEE. The CDR3 sequence is CASSLSGRSEQFF. The CDR3 region has the DNA TGTGCCAGCAGCTTAAGCGGGAGGTCTGAGCAGTTCTTC.

The table lists this clonotype with many counts. This chain connects TRBV2 to TRBJ2-5; 7 bases fit TRBD2. The J segment lost 2 bases and the V segment lost 6 bases, leaving 9 bases of the junction unmatched. CDR1 and CDR2 (germline): SNHLY, FYNNEI. The CDR3 loop spans 15 amino acids. DNA of the CDR3: TGTGCCAGCAGGCCTCTCTGGGGGGGGCAAGAGACCCAGTACTTC. It specifies CASRPLWGGQETQYF.

At least ten counts were recorded for this clonotype. V is TRBV7-8 and J is TRBJ1-2; TRBD1 matches at 8 bases. This CDR3 comprises 16 residues. Per the germline V gene, CDR1 is SGHVS and CDR2 is FQNEAQ. The ends lost 2 bases at V and 4 bases at J; junction bases unmatched: 9. The CDR3 spells CASSLLGDRGTYGYTF. The CDR3 nucleotides read TGTGCCAGCAGCTTATTGGGAGACAGGGGAACCTATGGCTACACCTTC.

This clonotype was counted a few times. The chain recombines TRBV19 with TRBJ1-6, with 10 nucleotides matching TRBD1. V gave up 6 bases and J gave up 1 base; unmatched junction bases: 9. The CDR3 sequence is 18 residues long. CDR1 and CDR2 (germline): LNHDA, SQIVND (reference sequence). The CDR3 spells CASSDRDRGRSYNSPLHF. Here the CDR3 DNA reads TGTGCCAGTAGCGACCGGGACAGGGGAAGGTCCTATAATTCACCCCTCCACTTT.

This clonotype was detected many times. V usage is TRBV2 and J usage is TRBJ1-6; 9 nucleotides align to TRBD1. Germline assignment: CDR1 SNHLY and CDR2 FYNNEI. The CDR3 totals 13 residues. After removal of 7 bases from V and 10 bases from J, the junction contained 5 bases not matched to a gene. The CDR3 protein is CASTRQGGSPLHF. As DNA, the CDR3 is TGTGCCAGCACCCGACAGGGGGGCTCACCCCTCCACTTT.

V is TRBV7-8 and J is TRBJ2-1; 9 bases agree with TRBD1. The CDR3 totals 15 residues. The J segment lost 5 bases and the V segment lost 5 bases, leaving 7 bases of the junction unmatched. Germline loops: CDR1 SGHVS, CDR2 FQNEAQ. The CDR3 nucleotides read TGTGCCAGCAGCACGGGACAGGGAGTAAACAATGAGCAGTTCTTC. Its translation: CASSTGQGVNNEQFF.

In its sample, this clonotype was seen a few times. The gene calls are TRBV7-9 and TRBJ1-2; TRBD1 might be the D (6 bases). The CDR3 extends over 16 amino acids. V was trimmed by 4 bases and J by 1 base, leaving 16 bases between them. Germline V gene lookup returns CDR1 SEHNR and CDR2 FQNEAQ (reference sequence). The CDR3 sequence: CASSSRDISLNYGYTF. As DNA, the CDR3 is TGTGCCAGCAGCTCCCGGGACATCTCCCTTAACTATGGCTACACCTTC. The whole variable domain, filled in from reference TRBV7-9 and TRBJ1-2, reads DTGVSQNPRHKITKRGQNVTFRCDPISEHNRLYWYRQTLGQGPEFLTYFQNEAQLEKSRLLSDRFSAERPKGSFSTLEIQRTEQGDSAMYLCASSSRDISLNYGYTFGSGTRLTVV.

V gene TRBV18 combines with J gene TRBJ1-1; D might be TRBD1 (5 bases). The CDR3 extends over 16 amino acids. V lost 1 base to trimming and J lost 6 bases, with 18 bases between them. The germline V gene encodes CDR1 KGHSH and CDR2 LQKENI. Written as DNA, the CDR3 is TGTGCCAGCTCACCACGGGCAGGGCTTGAAAGGTCTGAAGCTTTCTTT. Its protein product is CASSPRAGLERSEAFF.

The V call is TRBV19, the J call TRBJ1-1; 9 bases align to TRBD1. Losses at the gene ends were 5 bases for V and 3 bases for J; bases not matched to a gene: 16. From germline, CDR1 is LNHDA and CDR2 SQIVND (reference sequence). This CDR3 is built from 18 residues. The CDR3 nucleotides are TGTGCCAGTAGTGCCATGCCGGGACAGGGAGGTAGGGACACTGAAGCTTTCTTT. It yields the protein CASSAMPGQGGRDTEAFF.

This chain links TRBV11-3 with TRBJ1-2; 7 bases are a match to TRBD1. Germline loops: CDR1 SGHNT, CDR2 YENEEA. V was pared by 5 bases and J by 3 bases, with 6 bases of the junction left unmatched. CDR3 length equals 14 residues. The CDR3 DNA follows: TGTGCCAGCAGCCGAAACACAGGGGACTATGGCTACACCTTC. Encoded protein: CASSRNTGDYGYTF.

This clonotype occurred a few times. The rearrangement joins TRBV20-1 to TRBJ2-1, with D possibly being TRBD2 (5 bases). V was cut by 3 bases and J by 0 bases, with 15 bases left in between. Germline assignment: CDR1 DFQATT and CDR2 SNEGSKA (reference sequence). The CDR3 is made up of 16 amino acids. The CDR3 loop reads CSASPIRGSSYNEQFF. DNA of the CDR3: TGCAGTGCTAGTCCCATACGAGGGAGCTCCTACAATGAGCAGTTCTTC.

The table lists this clonotype with many counts. This chain uses TRBV24-1 with TRBJ1-4, with 8 bases matching TRBD1. The CDR3 runs to 16 residues. CDR1 is KGHDR and CDR2 is SFDVKD in the germline V gene. J gave up 4 bases and V 3 bases, and 6 bases lay outside the gene matches. The CDR3 sequence is CATSDPGQGGNEKLFF. CDR3 sequence (DNA): TGTGCCACCAGTGATCCCGGACAGGGTGGTAATGAAAAACTGTTTTTT.

This clonotype was observed a handful of times. The chain joins TRBV2 to TRBJ2-7; D is unclear. CDR3 length: 14 amino acids. The V gene's germline CDR1 is SNHLY and CDR2 FYNNEI. V shed 6 bases and J shed 6 bases, with 18 bases lying between them. The CDR3 loop reads CASSKQSWSGEQYF. CDR3 DNA sequence: TGTGCCAGCAGCAAACAGAGCTGGTCGGGCGAGCAGTACTTC.

In its sample, this clonotype was seen a few times. Mismatch with germline at one junction end may stem from a read error. The rearrangement joins TRBV6-2 or TRBV6-3 to TRBJ2-2, with D perhaps TRBD1 or TRBD2 (5 bases each). Germline V CDR1 and CDR2: MNHEY, SVGEGT. CDR3 size: 23 residues. DNA for the CDR3: TGTGCCAGCAGTTACCAACCATCACTTCAGGGTAACACCTCAAAACTGACTTCCTGGGAGCTGCTTTTT. Translated, it gives CASSYQPSLQGNTSKLTSWELLF.

This clonotype has a count of ten or more. CDR3 sequence reads: CASSPAANTEAFF. The CDR3 nucleotides read TGTGCCAGCTCACCAGCAGCGAACACTGAAGCTTTCTTT. The chain employs TRBV18 and TRBJ1-1; D gene uncertain. In germline, CDR1 is KGHSH, CDR2 LQKENI. The CDR3 covers 13 residues. Deletions cut 2 bases from V and 1 base from J, with 5 bases between.

J is TRBJ2-4 and V is TRBV20-1; 11 nucleotides align to TRBD2. CDR1 DFQATT and CDR2 SNEGSKA come from the germline V gene (reference sequence). With 6 bases clipped from V and 6 bases from J, the junction kept 4 bases outside the gene matches. CDR3 length: 13 residues. The CDR3 nucleotides are TGCAGTGCGCAACTAGCGGGAGCAAACATTCAGTACTTC. This sequence encodes CSAQLAGANIQYF.

This clonotype showed up just a few times. The chain links TRBV29-1 to TRBJ1-4; D ambiguous. Germline CDR1 reads SQVTM; CDR2 reads ANQGSEA. This CDR3 comprises 14 residues. Trimming removed 0 bases at V and 7 bases at J, with 12 bases between. The CDR3 DNA reads TGCAGCGTTGAAGATGTCGGGAGTCCTGAAAAACTGTTTTTT. Protein: CSVEDVGSPEKLFF.

This clonotype was detected once. Mismatch with germline at one junction end may stem from a read error. The chain combines TRBV7-8 with TRBJ2-2; D is possibly TRBD1 or TRBD2 (6 bases each). The germline V gene has CDR1 SGHVS and CDR2 FQNEAQ. The CDR3 sequence is 17 residues long. The CDR3 is CASSESRGTLYTWELFF. CDR3 nucleotides: TGTGCCAGCAGCGAAAGTAGGGGGACTCTTTACACCTGGGAGCTGTTTTTT.

Only a few counts were recorded for this clonotype. The gene calls are TRBV7-9 and TRBJ2-1, with 10 positions matching TRBD2. Trimming took 2 bases from V and 8 from J; bases not matched to a gene: 12. Germline V gene lookup returns CDR1 SEHNR and CDR2 FQNEAQ (reference sequence). This CDR3 is built from 17 residues. CDR3 DNA: TGTGCCAGCAGCTTAATCCCCGTGCTAGCGGGAGCCGATGAGCAGTTCTTC. This sequence encodes CASSLIPVLAGADEQFF.

This clonotype was observed a few times. The chain couples TRBV5-1 to TRBJ2-5; possible D gene TRBD1, 6 bases. V lost 4 bases, J lost 0 bases, and 10 bases lay in between. Germline values: CDR1 SGHRS, CDR2 YFSETQ. The CDR3 is 14 amino acids. In nucleotides, the CDR3 is TGCGCCAGCAGCCTAAGGACAGACCAAGAGACCCAGTACTTC. Protein product: CASSLRTDQETQYF.

This clonotype was observed a handful of times. The chain employs TRBV4-2 and TRBJ2-4; D is undetermined. The V end was cut by 0 bases, the J end by 1 base, with 10 bases between. The CDR3 contains 16 residues. Per the germline V gene, CDR1 is LGHNA and CDR2 is YNFKEQ. For the CDR3, the DNA is TGTGCCAGCAGCCAAGAAAACACCGTGGCCAAAAACATTCAGTACTTC. The encoded protein is CASSQENTVAKNIQYF.

This clonotype was counted a few times. This chain uses TRBV27 with TRBJ1-6; D not resolved. V was pared by 5 bases and J by 0 bases, with 8 bases between. Per the germline V gene, CDR1 is MNHEY and CDR2 is SMNVEV (reference sequence). The CDR3 totals 15 residues. Here the CDR3 DNA reads TGTGCCAGCAGTCCGACGAGCTCCTATAATTCACCCCTCCACTTT. This sequence encodes CASSPTSSYNSPLHF.

This clonotype has just a few counts. A much larger clone lies a single base off, so this may be a read error. The V gene is TRBV11-2, the J gene TRBJ1-4; D uncertain. The CDR3 has 16 amino acids. V lost 0 bases to trimming and J lost 4 bases, with 12 bases between them. Germline loops: CDR1 SGHAT, CDR2 FQNNGV. CDR3 in amino acids: CASSLERQNVNEKLFF. The CDR3 nucleotides read TGTGCCAGCAGCTTAGAAAGGCAAAACGTTAATGAAAAACTGTTTTTT.

This clonotype was picked up many times. The V call is TRBV19, the J call TRBJ2-2, with 10 bases that match TRBD1. V lost 8 bases, J lost 5 bases, and 14 bases stayed unmatched. The CDR3 runs 17 residues. Germline values: CDR1 LNHDA, CDR2 SQIVND (reference sequence). The chain's CDR3 is CASQVRDRGVKTGELFF. CDR3 coding DNA: TGTGCCAGTCAAGTCCGGGACAGGGGCGTAAAAACCGGGGAGCTGTTTTTT.

There are many counts of this clonotype. The J gene is TRBJ2-2, the V gene TRBV7-8; the match to TRBD2 covers 9 bases. CDR1 and CDR2 (germline): SGHVS, FQNEAQ. V dropped 8 bases and J dropped 3; count of bases not matched to a gene: 4. The CDR3 is 14 amino acids. DNA of the CDR3: TGTGCCAGCCGCCAGCGGGAGGACACCGGGGAGCTGTTTTTT. Its protein product is CASRQREDTGELFF.

This clonotype was observed at least ten times. This chain joins TRBV2 and TRBJ1-1; TRBD1 is a possible D gene (6 bases). The CDR3 covers 15 residues. Trimming stripped 1 base from V and 1 base from J, with 10 bases between. The germline V gene has CDR1 SNHLY and CDR2 FYNNEI. The CDR3 nucleotides read TGTGCCAGCAGTGAAGTTGGGACACAGAACACTGAAGCTTTCTTT. It is translated as CASSEVGTQNTEAFF.